This T cell receptor (beta chain) was sequenced during a study of T cell responses to AZD1222 COVID-19 vaccine. A note on this clone: Its antigen is unknown.

The study's findings and limits: The study identified only a handful of AZD1222 recipients as seropositive at baseline.

The germline V gene encodes CDR1 SNHLY and CDR2 FYNNEI. The V and J ends lost 6 bases and 0 bases, in that order; junction bases with no gene match: 6. The CDR3 totals 16 residues. Generated by immunoSEQ multiplex PCR, the TCRdb table keeps only in-frame clones and is missing some. The data contain roughly 190,000 clones, 80% to 95% of them singletons. Sequencing was performed on peripheral blood, taken 28 days after the second AZD1222 dose. This chain links TRBV2 with TRBJ2-3, with TRBD2 identical over 10 bases. The sequence derives from an adult who received the AZD1222 COVID-19 vaccine. The CDR3 is CASRQREGGSTDTQYF. The CDR3 DNA sequence: TGTGCCAGCAGGCAGCGGGAGGGCGGAAGCACAGATACGCAGTATTTT.